These 14 T cell receptor beta chains originate from one sample sequenced in a study of brain T cells in children with intractable seizures. Here immunoSEQ multiplex PCR was the method, and the copy in TCRdb shows in-frame clones only, minus some. This table holds about 80,000 clones, around nine tenths found once. This material consisted of peripheral blood, taken at surgery. The receptor set was obtained from a girl aged 2-10 years with Rasmussen encephalitis and intractable seizures.

This rearrangement joins TRBV29-1 to TRBJ2-2, with D perhaps matching TRBD1 (5 bases). The CDR3 loop spans 13 amino acids. The germline V gene encodes CDR1 SQVTM and CDR2 ANQGSEA. V gave up 4 bases and J gave up 4 bases, with 10 bases separating them. The CDR3 protein is CSVGLRATGELFF. In nucleotides, the CDR3 is TGCAGCGTTGGTCTCAGGGCCACCGGGGAGCTGTTTTTT.

The rearrangement joins TRBV9 to TRBJ1-2; D gene uncertain. Germline V gives CDR1 SGDLS, CDR2 YYNGEE. The CDR3 extends over 10 amino acids. The V end lost 7 bases, the J end lost 6 bases, and 7 bases lay between the germline ends. This chain's CDR3 is CASYRNGYTF. CDR3 DNA sequence: TGTGCCAGCTATCGCAATGGCTACACCTTC.

V usage is TRBV5-4 and J usage is TRBJ1-1, with no clear D. The CDR3 consists of 14 residues. V lost 5 bases and J lost 0, with 11 bases in between. From germline, CDR1 is SGHNT and CDR2 YYREEE (reference sequence). The CDR3 sequence is CASRADWMNTEAFF. CDR3 nucleotides: TGTGCCAGCAGGGCCGATTGGATGAACACTGAAGCTTTCTTT.

The rearrangement joins TRBV2 to TRBJ1-5; no clear D. The V gene lost 6 bases and the J gene lost 4 bases, with 7 bases spanning the gap. Germline V gives CDR1 SNHLY, CDR2 FYNNEI. This CDR3 has 12 residues. The CDR3, as DNA: TGTGCCAGCAGGCCTGATAATCAGCCCCAGCATTTT. Translation gives CASRPDNQPQHF.

The V and J genes are TRBV19 and TRBJ1-2; D might be TRBD1 (6 bases). Germline lookup yields CDR1 LNHDA and CDR2 SQIVND (reference sequence). The CDR3 contains 15 residues. V lost 7 bases and J 4 bases, leaving 19 bases between the germline ends. The CDR3 spells CASTLQQGLGYGYTF. The DNA of the CDR3 is TGTGCCAGTACTCTTCAACAGGGTTTGGGCTATGGCTACACCTTC.

J is TRBJ2-7 and V is TRBV18, with TRBD2 identical over 7 bases. Trimming at V came to 0 bases and at J to 2 bases, leaving 4 bases not matched to a gene. The germline V gene encodes CDR1 KGHSH and CDR2 LQKENI. This CDR3 has 15 amino acids. The DNA for the CDR3 is TGTGCCAGCTCACCACCCGGGGGGTTCCCCTACGAGCAGTACTTC. Residues: CASSPPGGFPYEQYF.

The chain employs TRBV11-1 and TRBJ2-5; D gene uncertain. Germline CDR1 SGHAT, CDR2 FQDESV (reference sequence). The CDR3 extends over 12 amino acids. V lost 3 bases to trimming and J lost 4 bases, with 6 bases between them. CDR3 nucleotide sequence: TGTGCCAGCAGCTTCTCCGGAGAGACCCAGTACTTC. This encodes CASSFSGETQYF. Filled out from reference TRBV11-1 and TRBJ2-5, the complete variable domain reads EAEVAQSPRYKITEKSQAVAFWCDPISGHATLYWYRQILGQGPELLVQFQDESVVDDSQLPKDRFSAERLKGVDSTLKIQPAELGDSAMYLCASSFSGETQYFGPGTRLLVL.

Judged by abundance, this clone is medium-sized. CDR3 in amino acids: CASSLGREYVSDTQYF. The DNA of the CDR3 is TGTGCCAGCAGCTTAGGCCGGGAGTACGTATCAGATACGCAGTATTTT. V is TRBV7-2 and J is TRBJ2-3; D possibly corresponds to TRBD2 (6 bases). CDR3 length: 16 amino acids. Germline CDR1 is SGHTA and CDR2 is FQGNSA. The V end was cut by 1 base, the J end by 4 bases, with 15 bases between.

This chain connects TRBV10-3 to TRBJ1-2; D gene unclear. The CDR3 has 12 amino acids. Between the trimmed V and J ends, which lost 3 bases and 2 bases, there was a span of 4 bases. Germline CDR1 ENHRY, CDR2 SYGVKD. CDR3: CAISENNYGYTF. CDR3 bases: TGTGCCATCAGTGAAAACAACTATGGCTACACCTTC.

The chain recombines TRBV5-1 with TRBJ2-1; the match to TRBD1 covers 8 bases. From germline, CDR1 is SGHRS and CDR2 YFSETQ. The CDR3 extends over 15 amino acids. V dropped 4 bases and J dropped 4; count of bases not matched to a gene: 7. The CDR3 DNA is TGCGCCAGCAGCCTTGGGACAGGCCGATACAATGAGCAGTTCTTC. This sequence encodes CASSLGTGRYNEQFF. Drawing the rest from reference TRBV5-1 and TRBJ2-1, the complete variable domain is KAGVTQTPRYLIKTRGQQVTLSCSPISGHRSVSWYQQTPGQGLQFLFEYFSETQRNKGNFPGRFSGRQFSNSRSEMNVSTLELGDSALYLCASSLGTGRYNEQFFGPGTRLTVL.

V gene TRBV10-3 combines with J gene TRBJ2-7; 10 bases fit TRBD2. Trimming cost V 8 bases and J 5 bases; bases outside gene matches: 6. The CDR3 consists of 13 residues. Germline values: CDR1 ENHRY, CDR2 SYGVKD. The CDR3 nucleotides read TGTGCCATCGGTCAGGGACTAGCGAACGAGCAGTACTTC. Encoded protein: CAIGQGLANEQYF.

This chain joins TRBV29-1 and TRBJ1-2; no clear D. The CDR3 has 14 amino acids. Germline V gives CDR1 SQVTM, CDR2 ANQGSEA. Trimming took 2 bases from V and 7 from J, leaving 17 bases between them. In nucleotides, the CDR3 is TGCAGCGTTGAACGGAGGGTCTGGGAGTTTGGCTACACCTTC. It specifies CSVERRVWEFGYTF.

The gene calls are TRBV5-6 and TRBJ2-5; no definite D call. CDR3 size: 12 residues. Looked up from germline, CDR1 is SGHDT and CDR2 is YYEEEE. V was pared by 0 bases and J by 5 bases, with 5 bases between. DNA of the CDR3: TGTGCCAGCAGCTTGGCACCGGAGACCCAGTACTTC. Translated: CASSLAPETQYF.

The chain couples TRBV6-6 to TRBJ1-2; no firm D call. The ends were cut back, 0 bases at V and 1 base at J, with 6 bases in the middle. CDR3 length: 14 residues. Germline V CDR1 and CDR2: MNHNY, SVGAGI (reference sequence). DNA for the CDR3: TGTGCCAGCAGTTACTCCTATGGTAACTATGGCTACACCTTC. Translated: CASSYSYGNYGYTF.